These 27 T cell receptor beta chains share one sample of origin, sequenced in a study of T cells in Graves' hyperthyroidism and ophthalmopathy. What was amplified from RNA transcripts were TCR beta CDR3 regions. HTBI primers were the set used in a first-round RT-PCR of the TCR CDR3. MiXCR was run by TCRdb on the multiplex PCR reads, yielding one entry per CDR3 protein. The table lists around 520,000 distinct CDR3 sequences, approximately 15% of them singletons. Sequencing input: blood. Receptors were obtained from a woman younger than 30 with Graves' hyperthyroidism.

This clonotype turned up a few times. V and J are TRBV9 and TRBJ1-2; no firm D call. V was cut by 0 bases and J by 3 bases, with 6 bases left in between. The CDR3 contains 13 residues. Germline lookup yields CDR1 SGDLS and CDR2 YYNGEE. The CDR3 reads CASSVVEDYGYTF. The CDR3 DNA follows: TGTGCCAGCAGCGTAGTTGAAGACTATGGCTACACCTTC.

This clonotype was counted many times. A read error may account for a junction end that differs from germline. The chain is built from TRBV5-1 and TRBJ2-3, with 10 bases that match TRBD2. The germline V gene encodes CDR1 SGHRS and CDR2 YFSETQ. The length of the CDR3 is 15 residues. The DNA of the CDR3 is TGTGCCAGCAGCCTGACTAGCGGGAGCACAGATACGCAGTATTTT. Protein: CASSLTSGSTDTQYF. The full variable domain, with the rest looked up from reference TRBV5-1 and TRBJ2-3, is KAGVTQTPRYLIKTRGQQVTLSCSPISGHRSVSWYQQTPGQGLQFLFEYFSETQRNKGNFPGRFSGRQFSNSRSEMNVSTLELGDSALYLCASSLTSGSTDTQYFGPGTRLTVL.

This clonotype was observed many times. The chain has TRBV19 and TRBJ1-5; no reliable D call. The length of the CDR3 is 16 residues. V was pared by 3 bases and J by 4 bases, with 16 bases between. From germline, CDR1 is LNHDA and CDR2 SQIVND (reference sequence). The CDR3 coding sequence is TGTGCCAGTAGTATTGGACTCTTCCGACCGAATCAGCCCCAGCATTTT. The encoded protein is CASSIGLFRPNQPQHF.

This clonotype has ten or more counts. The CDR3 DNA sequence: TGCAGCGTTGAAGAGAGCGGGACAGGCACAGATACGCAGTATTTT. It translates to CSVEESGTGTDTQYF. V and J are TRBV29-1 and TRBJ2-3; TRBD1 or TRBD2 may be the D gene (7 bases each). Germline-derived CDR1 and CDR2 are SQVTM and ANQGSEA. With 0 bases removed from V and 1 base from J, the gap between germline ends came to 11 bases. CDR3 size: 15 residues.

In its sample, this clonotype was seen many times. The CDR3 nucleotides read TGCAGTGCTATCGACAGGCAGGTTTACCAAGAGACCCAGTACTTC. This codes for CSAIDRQVYQETQYF. The genes are TRBV20-1 and TRBJ2-5; tentatively, D is TRBD1 (6 bases). The germline V gene encodes CDR1 DFQATT and CDR2 SNEGSKA (reference sequence). V lost 4 bases and J lost 0, with 15 bases in between. The CDR3 contains 15 residues.

This clonotype was counted a few times. Given a much more abundant clone one base away, this may be a read error. The CDR3 DNA reads TGCAGCGTCGCAGGGTGGAGAGAGGCCCAGTACTTC. Translated, it gives CSVAGWREAQYF. The chain links TRBV29-1 to TRBJ2-5; possible D gene TRBD1, 5 bases. Germline CDR1 reads SQVTM; CDR2 reads ANQGSEA. This CDR3 has 12 amino acids.

This clonotype was found many times. CDR3 sequence: CASSRYQPQHF. CDR3 nucleotides: TGTGCCAGCAGCCGATATCAGCCCCAGCATTTT. The J gene is TRBJ1-5, the V gene TRBV27; D is undetermined. The CDR3 runs 11 residues. Per germline, CDR1 MNHEY and CDR2 SMNVEV (reference sequence). V was shortened by 6 bases and J by 5 bases, with 5 bases between the two germline ends.

This clonotype was detected many times. The chain uses TRBV10-3 and TRBJ2-7, with 14 bases matching TRBD2. Trimming cost V 4 bases and J 4 bases; bases outside gene matches: 9. Germline assignment: CDR1 ENHRY and CDR2 SYGVKD. This CDR3 comprises 17 residues. The CDR3, as DNA: TGTGCCATCAGTGCTGGGACTAGCGGGAGTTCGAGATACGAGCAGTACGTC. Its protein product is CAISAGTSGSSRYEQYV.

This clonotype was seen repeatedly, ten times or more. The chain carries TRBV11-2 and TRBJ1-1; tentatively, D is TRBD1 (6 bases). The CDR3 length is 15 residues. The V gene lost 5 bases and the J gene lost 1 base, with 14 bases spanning the gap. The germline V gene encodes CDR1 SGHAT and CDR2 FQNNGV. In DNA form, the CDR3 reads TGTGCCAGCAGCCCATACCTGGGACAGAACACTGAAGCTTTCTTT. Its protein product is CASSPYLGQNTEAFF.

This clonotype was observed at least ten times. This chain connects TRBV13 to TRBJ1-1, with 9 bases that match TRBD1. The trim removed 5 bases at V and 0 bases at J, leaving 1 base unmatched. This CDR3 has 14 residues. Per the germline V gene, CDR1 is PRHDT and CDR2 is FYEKMQ (reference sequence). CDR3 bases: TGTGCCAGCAGCCGGGACAGGGTGAACACTGAAGCTTTCTTT. Translated, it gives CASSRDRVNTEAFF.

This clonotype has just a few counts. The chain is built from TRBV27 and TRBJ2-1; possibly TRBD1 for D (5 bases). Trimming shortened V by 8 bases and J by 8 bases, and 16 bases separated the two germline ends. CDR3 length: 13 amino acids. Per the germline V gene, CDR1 is MNHEY and CDR2 is SMNVEV (reference sequence). CDR3: CASSNPPGHEQFF. CDR3 sequence (DNA): TGTGCCAGCTCGAACCCGCCAGGGCATGAGCAGTTCTTC.

The chain employs TRBV24-1 and TRBJ2-3; D is perhaps TRBD2 (6 bases). In germline, CDR1 is KGHDR, CDR2 SFDVKD. CDR3 length: 12 amino acids. Between the trimmed V and J ends, which lost 7 bases and 3 bases, there was a span of 7 bases. The CDR3 nucleotides read TGTGCCACCAGCGGGGGAACAGATACGCAGTATTTT. Translating gives CATSGGTDTQYF.

This clonotype was recorded at least ten times. The chain carries TRBV9 and TRBJ2-3; 11 bases match TRBD2. V shed 4 bases, J shed 3 bases, and the junction held 10 bases outside the gene matches. The CDR3 totals 17 residues. Per germline, CDR1 SGDLS and CDR2 YYNGEE. The CDR3 spells CASSQRVTSGTTDTQYF. The CDR3 nucleotides read TGTGCCAGCAGCCAAAGGGTGACTAGCGGGACTACAGATACGCAGTATTTT.

This clonotype showed up just a few times. The chain uses TRBV27 and TRBJ2-1; D is ambiguous. CDR3 size: 16 residues. Trimming cost V 0 bases and J 0 bases, with 9 bases left between them. Germline V gene data show CDR1 as MNHEY and CDR2 as SMNVEV (reference sequence). CDR3 bases: TGTGCCAGCAGTTTATCGTCCTCGAGCTCCTACAATGAGCAGTTCTTC. Translated, it gives CASSLSSSSSYNEQFF.

This clonotype came up many times. V and J are TRBV11-3 and TRBJ2-4, with 7 positions matching TRBD1. V trimming: 5 bases; J trimming: 0 bases; junction bases outside the gene matches: 4. The CDR3 covers 15 residues. Germline V lookup: CDR1 SGHNT, CDR2 YENEEA. The CDR3 DNA follows: TGTGCCAGCAGCCTAAGACAGGGAGCCAAAAACATTCAGTACTTC. Its protein is CASSLRQGAKNIQYF.

A single count supports this clonotype. Compared with germline, one end of the junction differs, possibly owing to a read error. This chain uses TRBV15 with TRBJ1-5, with 7 bases matching TRBD1. The germline V gene encodes CDR1 LNHNV and CDR2 YYDKDF (reference sequence). This CDR3 is built from 16 residues. The CDR3 is CATSRGGTASNQPEHF. The CDR3 DNA reads as TGTGCCACCAGCAGAGGTGGGACAGCCAGCAATCAGCCCGAGCATTTT.

This clonotype was seen only once. V gene TRBV19 combines with J gene TRBJ2-7; 7 bases fit TRBD1. The CDR3 has 15 residues. V gave up 3 bases and J gave up 3 bases; unmatched junction bases: 8. Germline loops: CDR1 LNHDA, CDR2 SQIVND (reference sequence). In DNA, the CDR3 is TGTGCCAGTAGTATGGGTGAGAGGGGGCGCTACGAGCAGTACTTC. Protein product: CASSMGERGRYEQYF.

In its sample, this clonotype was seen many times. This chain uses TRBV7-3 with TRBJ1-1; D is perhaps TRBD1 (6 bases). This CDR3 has 14 amino acids. Germline CDR1 SGHTA, CDR2 FQGTGA. The V end was cut by 5 bases, the J end by 2 bases, with 12 bases between. The CDR3 DNA reads as TGTGCCAGCAGCCTCTCGGACAGAAACACTGAAGCTTTCTTT. Its translation: CASSLSDRNTEAFF.

Details on this clonotype: Given a much more abundant clone one base away, this may be a read error. The chain couples TRBV7-2 to TRBJ2-1; unclear D gene. Trimming took off 4 bases at V and 0 bases at J, with 10 bases between the two ends. This CDR3 is 15 amino acids long. Germline assignment: CDR1 SGHTA and CDR2 FQGNSA. In DNA, the CDR3 is TGTGCCAGCAGCTCAGTTTGGAACTCCTACAATGAGCAGTTCTTC. It is translated as CASSSVWNSYNEQFF.

This clonotype was seen repeatedly, ten times or more. This chain connects TRBV15 to TRBJ1-4; no firm D call. Deletions cut 5 bases from V and 2 bases from J, with 18 bases between. Germline lookup yields CDR1 LNHNV and CDR2 YYDKDF (reference sequence). This CDR3 comprises 17 residues. This CDR3 reads CATSGHGLGPTNEKLFF. Written as DNA, the CDR3 is TGTGCCACCAGCGGCCACGGTCTGGGCCCGACTAATGAAAAACTGTTTTTT.

The rearrangement uses TRBV30 and TRBJ1-1; D is perhaps TRBD1 (6 bases). V gave up 3 bases and J gave up 3 bases, with 14 bases separating them. This CDR3 contains 14 residues. Germline CDR1 is GTSNPN and CDR2 is SVGIG (reference sequence). CDR3 nucleotides: TGTGCCTGGAGGCGAACAGGGACTCACACTGAAGCTTTCTTT. Its translation is CAWRRTGTHTEAFF. Looking up the rest from reference TRBV30 and TRBJ1-1 gives the full variable domain: SQTIHQWPATLVQPVGSPLSLECTVEGTSNPNLYWYRQAAGRGLQLLFYSVGIGQISSEVPQNLSASRPQDRQFILSSKKLLLSDSGFYLCAWRRTGTHTEAFFGQGTRLTVV.

This clonotype was seen ten or more times. This chain joins TRBV24-1 and TRBJ2-5, with 9 nucleotides matching TRBD2. With V trimmed by 9 bases and J by 1 base, 8 bases remained unmatched. The germline gives CDR1 KGHDR, CDR2 SFDVKD. The CDR3 is 15 residues long. The CDR3 loop reads CATSPAGGGQETQYF. CDR3 nucleotide sequence: TGTGCCACCTCCCCAGCGGGAGGAGGCCAAGAGACCCAGTACTTC.

This clonotype has at least ten counts. V usage is TRBV12-3 or TRBV12-4 and J usage is TRBJ2-1, with D perhaps matching TRBD2 (5 bases). The CDR3 sequence is 16 residues long. Between the trimmed V and J ends, which lost 6 bases and 4 bases, there was a span of 19 bases. The CDR3 here is CASSPTGVALYNEQFF. CDR3 nucleotide sequence: TGTGCCAGCAGCCCAACCGGGGTAGCGCTTTACAATGAGCAGTTCTTC.

This clonotype was counted at least ten times. The J gene is TRBJ2-5, the V gene TRBV2; D is possibly TRBD2 (5 bases). CDR1 is SNHLY, CDR2 FYNNEI, per germline. V lost 5 bases, J lost 5 bases, and 18 bases lay in between. The CDR3 sequence is 15 residues long. The CDR3 bases are TGTGCCAGCAGTCAATTCCAGCGGCTGGAGGAGACCCAGTACTTC. Amino acid sequence: CASSQFQRLEETQYF.

This clonotype was detected a few times. The chain has TRBV14 and TRBJ2-1; the D is unclear. Between the trimmed V and J ends, which lost 0 bases and 4 bases, there was a span of 16 bases. CDR1 and CDR2 (germline): SGHDN, FVKESK. This CDR3 contains 17 residues. DNA of the CDR3: TGTGCCAGCAGCCAAGAGGGGTCCCATGGACGGTACAATGAGCAGTTCTTC. Translating it yields CASSQEGSHGRYNEQFF.

The table lists this clonotype with many counts. The V and J genes are TRBV12-5 and TRBJ1-6, with D hard to call. V lost 3 bases and J lost 3, with 6 bases in between. This CDR3 contains 14 residues. CDR1 LGHNT and CDR2 FRNRAP come from the germline V gene. The CDR3 is CASGFGGYNSPLHF. CDR3 bases: TGTGCTAGTGGTTTTGGCGGCTATAATTCACCCCTCCACTTT. The entire variable domain, with the rest obtained from reference TRBV12-5 and TRBJ1-6, is as follows: DARVTQTPRHKVTEMGQEVTMRCQPILGHNTVFWYRQTMMQGLELLAYFRNRAPLDDSGMPKDRFSAEMPDATLATLKIQPSEPRDSAVYFCASGFGGYNSPLHFGNGTRLTVT.

The rearrangement uses TRBV5-5 and TRBJ2-1, with 10 bases fitting TRBD2. V trimming: 3 bases; J trimming: 6 bases; junction bases outside the gene matches: 6. The CDR3 length is 15 residues. CDR1 is SGHKS and CDR2 is YYEKEE in the germline V gene (reference sequence). DNA for the CDR3: TGTGCCAGCAGCTCCCTAGCGGGAGTCCCCAATGAGCAGTTCTTC. Translation gives CASSSLAGVPNEQFF.